Each of the 26 T cell receptor beta chains below was sequenced from the same sample in a study of regulatory T cells in long-lasting Graves disease. Stated time point: newly diagnosed GD, antithyroid drugs for less than 3 months. The TCR library was made from RNA that had been extracted from PBMCs in TRIzol. Building the TCR beta libraries relied on iRepertoire HTBI primers, and CDR3 regions underwent Arm-PCR. Via MiXCR, TCRdb re-called the multiplex PCR reads, giving one row per CDR3 protein. The data show some 320,000 distinct CDR3 sequences, 15% to 20% seen once. The sequences come from peripheral blood mononuclear cells (PBMCs), collected at new diagnosis, from a patient treated with antithyroid drugs. These receptors all stem from a female donor with Graves disease.

This clonotype was recorded at least ten times. The chain couples TRBV28 to TRBJ2-1; D is ambiguous. Trimming cost V 8 bases and J 6 bases, with 5 bases left between them. From germline, CDR1 is MDHEN and CDR2 SYDVKM. This CDR3 has 10 amino acids. CDR3 sequence: CASYSNEQFF. The CDR3, as DNA: TGTGCCAGCTATTCCAATGAGCAGTTCTTC. Together with reference TRBV28 and TRBJ2-1, the CDR3 gives the full variable domain: DVKVTQSSRYLVKRTGEKVFLECVQDMDHENMFWYRQDPGLGLRLIYFSYDVKMKEKGDIPEGYSVSREKKERFSLILESASTNQTSMYLCASYSNEQFFGPGTRLTVL.

This clonotype was counted at least ten times. J is TRBJ2-5 and V is TRBV2; 8 bases are shared with TRBD2. CDR3 length: 17 amino acids. J was trimmed by 1 base and V by 6 bases; bases with no gene match: 13. CDR1 SNHLY and CDR2 FYNNEI come from the germline V gene. CDR3 coding DNA: TGTGCCAGCAGGGATCTTCTAGCGGGTGAAACCCAAGAGACCCAGTACTTC. Protein product: CASRDLLAGETQETQYF.

This clonotype was observed many times. The chain recombines TRBV19 with TRBJ2-2; D is possibly TRBD1 (6 bases). Germline V CDR1 and CDR2: LNHDA, SQIVND (reference sequence). V was pared by 2 bases and J by 0 bases, with 10 bases between. The CDR3 spans 16 residues. The CDR3 here is CASSIQGPANTGELFF. The CDR3 nucleotides read TGTGCCAGTAGTATACAGGGGCCCGCGAACACCGGGGAGCTGTTTTTT.

To note about this clonotype: A much larger clone lies a single base off, so this may be a read error. V usage is TRBV7-9 and J usage is TRBJ2-1; D call uncertain. The germline CDR1 and CDR2 sequences are SEHNR and FQNEAQ (reference sequence). The CDR3 is 13 amino acids. CDR3 coding DNA: TGTGCCGGCAGCCTTAACCCAAACAATGAGCAGTTCTTC. This codes for CAGSLNPNNEQFF.

This clonotype was recorded many times. For the CDR3, the DNA is TGTGCCAGCACCCGGCAGGGACTAGCGGCCTACAATGAGCAGTTCTTC. As protein: CASTRQGLAAYNEQFF. V and J are TRBV28 and TRBJ2-1; TRBD2 matches at 11 bases. The CDR3 runs 16 residues. Trimming cost V 7 bases and J 2 bases; bases outside gene matches: 7. Germline CDR1 is MDHEN and CDR2 is SYDVKM.

This clonotype has at least ten counts. CDR3 nucleotides: TGTGCCAGCAGTCTGCCAGGGGAGGGCTATGGCTACACCTTC. Translation: CASSLPGEGYGYTF. The chain joins TRBV2 to TRBJ1-2; weak D call: TRBD1 (6 bases). The CDR3 length is 14 residues. Deletions cut 5 bases from V and 4 bases from J, with 14 bases between. Germline CDR1 reads SNHLY; CDR2 reads FYNNEI.

This clonotype was recorded at least ten times. CDR3 amino acids: CASTGHGGENTEAFF. The CDR3 DNA reads TGTGCCAGCACGGGCCACGGCGGTGAGAACACTGAAGCTTTCTTT. This sequence joins TRBV25-1 and TRBJ1-1; D uncertain. This CDR3 has 15 amino acids. The germline V and J ends were trimmed by 7 bases and 1 base, with 16 bases remaining between them. CDR1 and CDR2 from the germline V gene are MGHDK and SYGVNS.

In its sample, this clonotype was seen many times. V gene TRBV27 combines with J gene TRBJ2-3; D remains ambiguous. The germline CDR1 and CDR2 sequences are MNHEY and SMNVEV (reference sequence). The CDR3 totals 14 residues. Trimming pared 4 bases from V and 4 bases from J, leaving 12 bases between. CDR3 bases: TGTGCCAGCAGTTCAAACGGACCTTCAGATACGCAGTATTTT. Translation gives CASSSNGPSDTQYF.

This clonotype was picked up a small number of times. The chain uses TRBV28 and TRBJ2-2; D is unclear. Trimming stripped 5 bases from V and 7 bases from J, with 23 bases between. This CDR3 contains 17 residues. Per germline, CDR1 MDHEN and CDR2 SYDVKM. CDR3 region: CASSRDRNKLFGGELFF. CDR3 in DNA: TGTGCCAGCAGTCGTGATAGAAACAAGCTCTTTGGCGGGGAGCTGTTTTTT.

This rearrangement joins TRBV29-1 to TRBJ1-1; TRBD1 matches 7 bases. Germline CDR1 and CDR2: SQVTM and ANQGSEA. The CDR3 totals 18 residues. V dropped 4 bases and J dropped 1; count of bases not matched to a gene: 18. For the CDR3, the DNA is TGCAGCGTTGGCGTCGGTTGGGACAGAAGACTCCCGAACACTGAAGCTTTCTTT. Protein: CSVGVGWDRRLPNTEAFF. Supplemented by reference TRBV29-1 and TRBJ1-1, the full variable domain reads SAVISQKPSRDICQRGTSLTIQCQVDSQVTMMFWYRQQPGQSLTLIATANQGSEATYESGFVIDKFPISRPNLTFSTLTVSNMSPEDSSIYLCSVGVGWDRRLPNTEAFFGQGTRLTVV.

The chain recombines TRBV14 with TRBJ2-4; 8 bases line up with TRBD2. The CDR3 is 16 residues long. V gave up 1 base and J gave up 2 bases; unmatched junction bases: 4. Germline V lookup: CDR1 SGHDN, CDR2 FVKESK. CDR3 DNA: TGTGCCAGCAGCCAAGTGCGGGGGGCTTCCAAAAACATTCAGTACTTC. This sequence encodes CASSQVRGASKNIQYF.

This clonotype came up a few times. The chain joins TRBV19 to TRBJ2-3; 7 nucleotides match TRBD1. Germline CDR1 and CDR2: LNHDA and SQIVND (reference sequence). There are 15 residues in the CDR3. Trimming took 6 bases from V and 2 from J; bases not matched to a gene: 8. The CDR3 here is CASSPPRGSTDTQYF. The CDR3 DNA reads TGTGCCAGTAGCCCCCCCAGGGGGTCCACAGATACGCAGTATTTT.

This clonotype was picked up many times. This chain uses TRBV6-5 with TRBJ2-1; maybe TRBD2 (5 bases). Trimming left V 0 bases short and J 2 bases short, with 11 bases between. The germline V gene has CDR1 MNHEY and CDR2 SVGAGI. This CDR3 comprises 16 residues. The CDR3 protein is CASSYSQRSTYNEQFF. The CDR3 DNA sequence: TGTGCCAGCAGTTACTCTCAGCGGTCTACCTACAATGAGCAGTTCTTC.

The chain joins TRBV9 to TRBJ1-1; the D gene is possibly TRBD1 (6 bases). The V and J ends lost 1 base and 2 bases respectively, with 12 bases between them. Looked up from germline, CDR1 is SGDLS and CDR2 is YYNGEE. CDR3 length: 15 amino acids. The DNA of the CDR3 is TGTGCCAGCAGCGTAACACTGACAGGCAACACTGAAGCTTTCTTT. Translating gives CASSVTLTGNTEAFF.

The table lists this clonotype with many counts. The chain joins TRBV20-1 to TRBJ2-3; D remains unclear. The CDR3 sequence is 14 residues long. CDR1 and CDR2 from the germline V gene are DFQATT and SNEGSKA (reference sequence). Trimming took off 1 base at V and 2 bases at J, with 10 bases between the two ends. The CDR3 DNA follows: TGCAGTGCTAGAGTCGACCGAGCCACAGATACGCAGTATTTT. Amino acids: CSARVDRATDTQYF.

This clonotype has just one count. This may be a read error: a much more frequent sequence differs by one nucleotide. V and J are TRBV5-1 and TRBJ2-7, with unresolved D. The germline V gene has CDR1 SGHRS and CDR2 YFSETQ. This CDR3 spans 13 amino acids. The CDR3 sequence: CASSYDISYDQYF. In DNA, the CDR3 is TGCGCCAGCAGCTACGACATCTCCTACGATCAGTACTTC.

This clonotype was counted only a few times. The chain carries TRBV30 and TRBJ2-3, with TRBD2 identical over 9 bases. Germline V gene sequence: CDR1 GTSNPN, CDR2 SVGIG (reference sequence). Losses at the gene ends were 0 bases for V and 5 bases for J; bases not matched to a gene: 6. This CDR3 is built from 15 residues. For the CDR3, the DNA is TGTGCCTGGAGTGTAATAGCGGGAGCGATAGATACGCAGTATTTT. It specifies CAWSVIAGAIDTQYF.

This rearrangement joins TRBV9 to TRBJ2-3; 10 nucleotides match TRBD2. V was clipped by 4 bases and J by 2 bases; unmatched bases: 10. Germline V lookup: CDR1 SGDLS, CDR2 YYNGEE. The CDR3 totals 17 residues. For the CDR3, the DNA is TGTGCCAGCAGCTGGGGAGCGGGAGGGCACGACACAGATACGCAGTATTTT. This codes for CASSWGAGGHDTDTQYF.

As to this clonotype: This likely stems from a read error, as it lies one base from a far larger clone. The chain joins TRBV12-3 or TRBV12-4 to TRBJ2-5, with 9 bases aligning to TRBD2. The trim removed 5 bases at V and 11 bases at J, leaving 15 bases unmatched. The CDR3 is 15 residues long. This CDR3 is CASSGLARSYNEQYF. CDR3 DNA: TGTGCCAGCAGTGGACTAGCGCGCTCCTACAATGAGCAGTACTTC.

Regarding this clonotype: This may stem from a read error, because a much larger clone lies one nucleotide away. This chain links TRBV29-1 with TRBJ2-7; a weak D match, TRBD2 (6 bases). Trimming took 1 base from V and 7 from J, leaving 23 bases between them. Per the germline V gene, CDR1 is SQVTM and CDR2 is ANQGSEA. The CDR3 length is 16 residues. CDR3 nucleotide sequence: TGCAGCGTTGAAGGGGAGGCGGGACTCTCCTACAATGAGCAGTACTTC. Translated: CSVEGEAGLSYNEQYF.

The rearrangement links TRBV6-1 to TRBJ2-5; TRBD2 might be the D (5 bases). The CDR3 extends over 14 amino acids. CDR1 and CDR2 from the germline V gene are MNHNS and SASEGT. The V end lost 2 bases, the J end lost 5 bases, and 12 bases lay between the germline ends. The CDR3 is CASSELAPGETQYF. Written as DNA, the CDR3 is TGTGCCAGCAGTGAACTAGCACCGGGGGAGACCCAGTACTTC.

Notes on this clonotype: This may be a read error, as it is one base from a much larger clone. This chain uses TRBV6-1 with TRBJ2-7; TRBD2 aligns across 11 bases. The CDR3 is 15 amino acids. Germline-derived CDR1 and CDR2 are MNHNS and SASEGT. CDR3 sequence reads: CAGSTSGRLLYEQYF. CDR3 DNA: TGTGCCGGCAGTACTAGCGGGAGATTATTGTACGAGCAGTACTTC.

This clonotype was seen only a few times. This chain connects TRBV24-1 to TRBJ2-1; the D gene could be TRBD1 or TRBD2 (5 bases each). The ends were cut back, 3 bases at V and 4 bases at J, with 18 bases in the middle. CDR3 size: 17 residues. Germline CDR1 is KGHDR and CDR2 is SFDVKD. This chain's CDR3 is CATSDAGAGSGYNEQFF. CDR3 nucleotide sequence: TGTGCCACCAGTGATGCCGGGGCCGGCTCGGGTTACAATGAGCAGTTCTTC.

This clonotype was counted many times. V is TRBV5-5 and J is TRBJ1-2; TRBD1 matches at 7 bases. Trimming at V came to 5 bases and at J to 4 bases, leaving 11 bases not matched to a gene. The germline V gene encodes CDR1 SGHKS and CDR2 YYEKEE (reference sequence). This CDR3 region has 15 residues. The CDR3 coding sequence is TGTGCCAGCAGACAACCGGACAGGTTTTTCTATGGCTACACCTTC. It translates to CASRQPDRFFYGYTF.

At least ten counts were recorded for this clonotype. The V call is TRBV7-6, the J call TRBJ2-5; D is uncertain. CDR1 and CDR2 from the germline V gene are SGHVS and FNYEAQ. This CDR3 has 12 amino acids. Deletions cut 6 bases from V and 5 bases from J, with 10 bases between. The DNA for the CDR3 is TGTGCCAGCAGTCCCTCTGGGGAGACCCAGTACTTC. Amino acid sequence: CASSPSGETQYF.

Worth noting for this clonotype: It differs at one base from a far larger clone, so likely a read error. The rearrangement joins TRBV13 to TRBJ1-6; D is unresolved. Per germline, CDR1 PRHDT and CDR2 FYEKMQ (reference sequence). The CDR3 totals 14 residues. CDR3: CATSGPEWNSPLQF. CDR3 nucleotide sequence: TGTGCCACTTCTGGTCCCGAATGGAATTCACCCCTCCAGTTT.